These 11 T cell receptor beta chains came from one sample sequenced in a study of blood T cells in healthy people across ages. A second PCR, run for roughly 7 to 12 cycles, used a sample-barcoded 5' primer plus a J-beta primer mix. TCRdb fed the 5' RACE reads into MiXCR, producing one record per CDR3 protein. Here the sample spans hundreds of thousands of distinct CDR3 sequences, under 35% being singletons. Specimen: blood. These receptors came from a woman over 75 in good health.

This clonotype showed up just a few times. The rearrangement uses TRBV20-1 and TRBJ1-5; 9 bases map to TRBD1. The CDR3 runs 16 residues. The V gene's germline CDR1 is DFQATT and CDR2 SNEGSKA (reference sequence). V shed 1 base and J 3 bases; nucleotides not matched to a gene: 7. CDR3 region: CSARGLTGGHNQPQHF. CDR3 nucleotides: TGCAGTGCTAGAGGCTTGACAGGGGGTCACAATCAGCCCCAGCATTTT.

The chain carries TRBV7-8 and TRBJ2-5; 14 bases match TRBD2. This CDR3 spans 17 amino acids. V lost 3 bases, J lost 11 bases, and 14 bases stayed unmatched. CDR1 is SGHVS, CDR2 FQNEAQ, per germline. The CDR3 is CASSFFNGTSGGSEQYF. As DNA, the CDR3 is TGTGCCAGCAGCTTCTTCAACGGGACTAGCGGGGGAAGTGAGCAGTACTTC.

This clonotype was detected a few times. The rearrangement joins TRBV6-5 to TRBJ1-1; 11 positions match TRBD1. J lost 4 bases, V lost 5 bases, and 6 bases had no gene match. From germline, CDR1 is MNHEY and CDR2 SVGAGI. This CDR3 is built from 15 residues. The CDR3 DNA reads TGTGCCAGCAGTGGACGGACAGGGGGCGGCACTGAAGCTTTCTTT. Amino acid sequence: CASSGRTGGGTEAFF.

In this sample, this clonotype turned up a few times. The V gene is TRBV6-2 or TRBV6-3, the J gene TRBJ2-5; TRBD1 matches at 10 bases. The germline V gene has CDR1 MNHEY and CDR2 SVGEGT. V lost 8 bases to trimming and J lost 3 bases; unmatched junction nucleotides: 3. CDR3 length: 13 amino acids. Here the CDR3 reads CASWTGGKETQYF. The CDR3 coding sequence is TGTGCCAGCTGGACAGGGGGAAAAGAGACCCAGTACTTC.

The rearrangement joins TRBV7-9 to TRBJ2-2, with D possibly TRBD2 on 6 matching bases. The CDR3 is made up of 18 amino acids. Germline V gene sequence: CDR1 SEHNR, CDR2 FQNEAQ (reference sequence). The V end lost 3 bases, the J end lost 0 bases, and 17 bases lay between the germline ends. The CDR3 loop reads CASSFLGGTFSNTGELFF. The CDR3 DNA reads as TGTGCCAGCAGCTTCCTCGGGGGAACCTTTTCGAACACCGGGGAGCTGTTTTTT.

As for this clonotype: One base away lies a much larger clone, so this may be a sequencing read error. V gene TRBV4-3 combines with J gene TRBJ2-1; TRBD2 might be the D (6 bases). The CDR3 contains 17 residues. The germline V gene encodes CDR1 LGHNA and CDR2 YSLEER. CDR3 loop: CAGSQDGGAARYNEQFF. The CDR3 DNA reads as TGCGCCGGCAGCCAAGATGGAGGGGCGGCCCGGTACAATGAGCAGTTCTTC.

This clonotype was counted only a few times. This rearrangement joins TRBV10-3 to TRBJ2-1, with D hard to call. With the DNA end fitting TRBJ2-7 better, the J assignment may be wrong. Germline CDR1 is ENHRY and CDR2 is SYGVKD. The CDR3 is made up of 13 amino acids. CDR3 sequence (DNA): TGTGCCATCATCCCGGACGGATACAATGAGCAGTACTTC. Its translation is CAIIPDGYNEQYF.

This clonotype appeared many times. CDR3 sequence: CASSLGGLAGGQETQYF. The CDR3 DNA reads as TGTGCCAGCAGTCTAGGTGGACTAGCGGGGGGCCAAGAGACCCAGTACTTC. V is TRBV12-3 or TRBV12-4 and J is TRBJ2-5; 14 bases are a match to TRBD2. V was clipped by 5 bases and J by 1 base; unmatched bases: 6. This CDR3 contains 17 residues.

This clonotype was seen repeatedly, ten times or more. The V call is TRBV5-1, the J call TRBJ2-7; D may correspond to TRBD1 or TRBD2 (5 bases each). V lost 3 bases, J lost 2 bases, and 18 bases lay in between. Germline V gives CDR1 SGHRS, CDR2 YFSETQ. This CDR3 has 16 amino acids. The CDR3 sequence: CASSSGPGRSAYEQYF. CDR3 DNA sequence: TGCGCCAGCAGCTCGGGGCCGGGACGATCAGCCTACGAGCAGTACTTC.

This clonotype has at least ten counts. The CDR3 sequence: CASSSGVSEQYF. CDR3 nucleotide sequence: TGTGCCAGCAGTTCAGGGGTCAGCGAGCAGTACTTC. The chain joins TRBV12-3 or TRBV12-4 to TRBJ2-7; weak D call: TRBD1 (6 bases). The CDR3 length is 12 residues. V gave up 4 bases and J gave up 6 bases, with 10 bases separating them.

This clonotype was counted ten times or more. This chain links TRBV5-5 with TRBJ2-3, with D maybe TRBD1 (6 bases). This CDR3 is 15 amino acids long. Per germline, CDR1 SGHKS and CDR2 YYEKEE (reference sequence). Trimming pared 1 base from V and 6 bases from J, leaving 15 bases between. As DNA, the CDR3 is TGTGCCAGCAGCTTGACGGGACACTCAGGGGATACGCAGTATTTT. It is translated as CASSLTGHSGDTQYF. The full variable domain, its missing parts supplied by reference TRBV5-5 and TRBJ2-3, is DAGVTQSPTHLIKTRGQQVTLRCSPISGHKSVSWYQQVLGQGPQFIFQYYEKEERGRGNFPDRFSARQFPNYSSELNVNALLLGDSALYLCASSLTGHSGDTQYFGPGTRLTVL.